This is a list of T cell receptor beta chains from one sample in a study of Graves' ophthalmopathy and Graves' hyperthyroidism. TCRdb fed the multiplex PCR reads into MiXCR, producing one record per CDR3 protein. Of some 200,000 distinct CDR3 sequences in the sample, less than 30% are singletons; the top ten hold 9.1%. Sequencing input: peripheral blood. Every receptor here comes from a man aged 50 or older with Graves' ophthalmopathy. CDR3s include the opening cysteine and the closing phenylalanine or tryptophan. A D gene is named only where the DNA matches it firmly. Only part of the rows carry a size: once, few, many, or a class if the clone is expanded.

V gene	D gene	clone size	J gene	CDR3 DNA	CDR3 protein
TRBV29-1	.	many	TRBJ1-5	TGCAGCGTTGAAGAGGCAGGCGGCCAGCCCCAGCATTTT	CSVEEAGGQPQHF
TRBV20-1	TRBD2	.	TRBJ2-7	TGCAGTGCTAGAGATCCGACTAGCGGTTACGAGCAGTACTTC	CSARDPTSGYEQYF
TRBV12-3/TRBV12-4	TRBD1	many	TRBJ1-1	TGTGCCAGCAGCCCCGAACAGGGGCGGGCTTTCTTT	CASSPEQGRAFF
TRBV20-1	TRBD1	.	TRBJ2-7	TGCAGTGCTAGAGATCAGGGGGTTGGGTACTTC	CSARDQGVGYF
TRBV7-2	.	.	TRBJ1-1	TGTGCCAGCAGCTGGGAAAGACTGAACACTGAAGCTTTCTTT	CASSWERLNTEAFF
TRBV6-2/TRBV6-3	.	.	TRBJ2-7	TGTGCCAGCACCTACTCCGCCTTGACAGGAAATAGCTACGAGCAGTACTTC	CASTYSALTGNSYEQYF
TRBV10-3	.	many	TRBJ2-7	TGTGCCATCAGTGAAGGTCACAGAACAGCCTACGAGCAGTACTTC	CAISEGHRTAYEQYF
TRBV20-1	.	many	TRBJ1-6	TGCAGTGCGGCGGGGGCGTATCCTTCACCCCTCCACTTT	CSAAGAYPSPLHF
TRBV12-3/TRBV12-4	.	many	TRBJ2-5	TGTGCCAGCAGTTTTGTAAACGCGGCCCAGTACTTC	CASSFVNAAQYF
TRBV11-3	TRBD1	many	TRBJ2-2	TGTGCCAGCAGCCGACAGGGCCTCACCGGGGAGCTGTTTTTT	CASSRQGLTGELFF
TRBV5-1	.	many	TRBJ2-7	TGCGCCAGCAGCTTCCTGCCGGACGACTCCTACGAGCAGTACTTC	CASSFLPDDSYEQYF
TRBV5-1	TRBD1	.	TRBJ1-3	TGCGCCAGCAGCTCCGGGACAGCCTCTGGAAACACCATATATTTT	CASSSGTASGNTIYF
TRBV27	TRBD1	many	TRBJ1-6	TGTGCCAGCAGTTTATCACAGGGGAAGAGATCACCCCTCCACTTT	CASSLSQGKRSPLHF
TRBV12-3/TRBV12-4	TRBD1	once	TRBJ1-6	TGTGCCAGCAGTCTCGACAGGGGGCTTGGTTCACCCCTCCACTTT	CASSLDRGLGSPLHF
TRBV12-3/TRBV12-4	.	many	TRBJ2-7	TGTGCCAGCAGTTTAGGACGGGGGGCGTATTACGAGCAGTACTTC	CASSLGRGAYYEQYF
TRBV12-3/TRBV12-4	.	few	TRBJ1-1	TGTGCCAGCAGTTTAGACAGCATGAACACTGAAGCTTTCTTT	CASSLDSMNTEAFF
TRBV28	.	.	TRBJ2-7	TGTGCCAGCTTCCCCGAGCGCGAGCAGTACTTC	CASFPEREQYF
TRBV29-1	.	many	TRBJ2-4	TGCAGCGTTCAAGGACAAGACGTCCAGTACTTC	CSVQGQDVQYF
TRBV20-1	.	many	TRBJ1-6	TGCAGTGCTAGGCCGGACAGCAATTCACCCCTCCACTTT	CSARPDSNSPLHF
TRBV12-3/TRBV12-4	TRBD2	many	TRBJ2-3	TGTGCCAGCAGTTCAAGCGGGAATGTCGCAGATACGCAGTATTTT	CASSSSGNVADTQYF
TRBV6-1	TRBD2	.	TRBJ2-7	TGTGCCAGCAGACCTCTAGCGGGATCCTACGAGCAGTACTTC	CASRPLAGSYEQYF
TRBV6-5	TRBD1	many	TRBJ1-6	TGTGCCAGCAACGGAGGACAGGATAATTCACCCCTCCACTTT	CASNGGQDNSPLHF
TRBV12-3/TRBV12-4	TRBD2	many	TRBJ2-5	TGTGCCAGCAGGCTGGGCGGGGGTGAGACCCAGTACTTC	CASRLGGGETQYF
TRBV18	TRBD2	many	TRBJ2-7	TGTGCCAGCTCACCCATTACTAGCGGGGGAACCTACGAGCAGCACTTC	CASSPITSGGTYEQHF
TRBV9	.	.	TRBJ2-4	TGTGCCAGCAGCGTAGCGGAAGGGGCCCTAGGGGACATTCAGTACTTC	CASSVAEGALGDIQYF
TRBV19	TRBD2	many	TRBJ2-7	TGTGCCAGTAGTAGGCTAGCGGAGGGTTACGAGCAGTACTTC	CASSRLAEGYEQYF
TRBV6-5	TRBD1	many	TRBJ1-5	TGTGCCAGCAGTTACTCGACAGGGCGCGGACAGCCCCAGCATTTT	CASSYSTGRGQPQHF
TRBV14	.	many	TRBJ1-1	TGTGCCAGCAGCCAGCGGGACAAGGCCCTGAACACTGAAGCTTTCTTT	CASSQRDKALNTEAFF
TRBV20-1	.	.	TRBJ1-2	TGCAGTGCTTCCTCACAAGGGGAAGGCTACACCTTC	CSASSQGEGYTF
TRBV15	.	.	TRBJ2-5	TGTGCCACCAGCAGCTTCGGGGGGCGGGAGACCCAGTACTTC	CATSSFGGRETQYF
TRBV6-1	.	many	TRBJ1-1	TGTGCCAGCAGTGAATCTACTGAAGCTTTCTTT	CASSESTEAFF
TRBV19	TRBD2	many	TRBJ2-4	TGTGCCAGTACCCCCCGGCGGGAGGGCCGTGGAAACATTCAGTACTTC	CASTPRREGRGNIQYF
TRBV12-3/TRBV12-4	.	few	TRBJ2-7	TGTGCCAGCAGTTTGGGACACCTCTACGAGCAGTACTTC	CASSLGHLYEQYF
TRBV6-2/TRBV6-3	.	many	TRBJ2-5	TGTGCCAGCAGTTACACGGCAATCCAAGAGACCCAGTACTTC	CASSYTAIQETQYF
TRBV29-1	TRBD1	many	TRBJ2-7	TGCAGCGCGGGGACAGGGCGGGGTTACGAGCAGTACTTC	CSAGTGRGYEQYF
TRBV5-6	TRBD1	many	TRBJ2-5	TGTGCCAGCAGCTTGTCAGGGGGAATGAAGACCCAGTACTTC	CASSLSGGMKTQYF
TRBV28	TRBD1	many	TRBJ1-5	TGTGCCAGCAGTTTAGGGGGACAGATTAGCAATCAGCCCCAGCATTTT	CASSLGGQISNQPQHF
TRBV2	.	.	TRBJ1-6	TGTGCCAGCAGTGAGACGGGCTCCTATAATTCACCCCTCCACTTT	CASSETGSYNSPLHF
TRBV27	.	many	TRBJ2-5	TGTGCCAGCAGAGCCCGGGGTTACCAAGAGACCCAGTACTTC	CASRARGYQETQYF
TRBV11-2	TRBD1	many	TRBJ1-1	TGTGCCAGCAGCTTGGACAGGGTAGGAATGAACACTGAAGCTTTCTTT	CASSLDRVGMNTEAFF
TRBV28	.	.	TRBJ1-2	TGTGCCAGCAGTCCGCGAAAGACGGTCTACACCTTC	CASSPRKTVYTF
TRBV7-8	.	.	TRBJ1-1	TGTGCCAGCAGCCCCCAAATGGGAAGTGTGGAGAACACTGAAGCTTTCTTT	CASSPQMGSVENTEAFF
TRBV6-2/TRBV6-3	TRBD2	many	TRBJ2-3	TGTGCCAGCAGTTACAGGACTAGCGGGATTTCCACAGATACGCAGTATTTT	CASSYRTSGISTDTQYF
TRBV30	TRBD1	many	TRBJ2-2	TGTGCCTGGAGCATCGGACAGGGCACCGGGGAGCTGTTTTTT	CAWSIGQGTGELFF
TRBV6-5	TRBD2	many	TRBJ2-7	TGTGCCAGCAATTCTCCTAGCGGGAGGGCCGGAGAGCAGTACTTC	CASNSPSGRAGEQYF
TRBV3-1	TRBD2	many	TRBJ2-7	TGTGCCAGCAGCCCCGGGGGGACTAGCTACGAGCAGTACTTC	CASSPGGTSYEQYF
TRBV20-1	.	.	TRBJ1-2	TGCAGTGCTAGAGGAACTTCCTCTCGGACAGAACGAATTCCTAACTATGGCTACACCTTC	CSARGTSSRTERIPNYGYTF
TRBV28	.	many	TRBJ1-3	TGTGCCAGCAGTATGGACCCTTTCTCTGGAAACACCATATATTTT	CASSMDPFSGNTIYF
TRBV3-1	.	many	TRBJ1-2	TGTGCCAGCAGCCAAGCCTACAGGGTCTACTATGGCTACACCTTC	CASSQAYRVYYGYTF
TRBV6-1	TRBD1	many	TRBJ1-6	TGTGCCAGCAGCCAAGCCGGACAGGATAATAATTCACCCCTCCACTTT	CASSQAGQDNNSPLHF
TRBV6-1	.	.	TRBJ1-2	TGTGCCTCGGGTGCTAACTATGGCTACACCTTC	CASGANYGYTF
TRBV12-3/TRBV12-4	TRBD1	many	TRBJ1-1	TGTGCCAGCAGTTTAAGGACAGGGAACACTGAAGCTTTCTTT	CASSLRTGNTEAFF
TRBV10-3	.	many	TRBJ2-7	TGTGCCATCAAAGGCACAGATACCTACGAGCAGTACTTC	CAIKGTDTYEQYF
TRBV6-5	TRBD1	many	TRBJ1-5	TGTGCCAGCGACCTCGACAGGGGAAATCAGCCCCAGCATTTT	CASDLDRGNQPQHF
TRBV12-3/TRBV12-4	.	many	TRBJ2-7	TGTGCCAGCAGACCGTTATCGTCCTCCGAGCAGTACTTC	CASRPLSSSEQYF
TRBV28	.	many	TRBJ2-7	TGTGCCAGCCCCCCGACAGGGCGTCTAGCGGCGGCCTACGAGCAGTACTTC	CASPPTGRLAAAYEQYF
TRBV6-2/TRBV6-3	.	.	TRBJ2-2	TGTGCCAGCAGTTACGGGAGCGACACCGGGGAGCTGTTTTTT	CASSYGSDTGELFF
TRBV12-3/TRBV12-4	.	many	TRBJ1-2	TGTGCCAGCAGTCAACTACAGGGCTATGGCTACACCTTC	CASSQLQGYGYTF
TRBV6-1	TRBD1	few	TRBJ2-5	TGTGCCAGCAGGGGGACAGGGCCCCAAGAGACCCAGTACTTC	CASRGTGPQETQYF